The clone carrying this T cell receptor (beta chain) has at least ten counts. Its antigen is as yet unknown. Trimming removed 1 base from V and 8 bases from J, with 5 bases in between. CDR1 is MGHDK, CDR2 SYGVNS, per germline. The CDR3 covers 12 residues. This specimen belongs to a study of identical twins. Each CDR3 protein is one row after TCRdb ran MiXCR on the 5' RACE reads. Among approximately 210,000 distinct CDR3 sequences listed, 5.5% to 7.5% were seen once. Study-level points and caveats: Recombination models fit unrelated individuals' TCR alpha sharing but underestimated twins'. Memory repertoires lacked the insertion deficit that abundant cord blood beta clonotypes showed. Sharing of beta out-of-frame sequences by twins showed a weaker excess.

The sample also formed part of further work on T cells expressing NK-cell markers. Per that paper: Obtained from sorted CD3+CD56+NKG2C+, CD3+CD56+NKG2C- and CD3+CD56-NKG2C+ T cells were the TCR beta repertoires.

This TCR derives from a woman between 18 and 29 years old in good health. The V call is TRBV25-1, the J call TRBJ1-4; the D is unclear. The sequencing input was CD8+ T cells sorted from blood. CDR3 protein: CASSEFGEKLFF. CDR3 DNA sequence: TGTGCCAGCAGTGAATTCGGGGAAAAACTGTTTTTT.